The sequence of this TCR beta chain was determined in a study of CD8 T cells in Susac syndrome. The V end was cut by 1 base, the J end by 4 bases, with 16 bases between. In germline, CDR1 is SQVTM, CDR2 ANQGSEA. This CDR3 has 15 residues. With random hexamers, reverse transcription was performed on roughly 0.5 to 1 ug of RNA. From the immunoSEQ multiplex PCR reads, TCRdb called clonotypes with MiXCR, one entry per CDR3 protein. This table holds around 160,000 distinct CDR3 sequences, around 96% found once. The chain joins TRBV29-1 to TRBJ1-1; perhaps TRBD1 as D (6 bases). The sequenced sample was CD4+ T cells from PBMCs. This clonotype was sampled from a human donor in good health. For the CDR3, the DNA is TGCAGCGTTGAAGGCCTACAGGGCGGATTCACTGAAGCTTTCTTT. Protein: CSVEGLQGGFTEAFF.